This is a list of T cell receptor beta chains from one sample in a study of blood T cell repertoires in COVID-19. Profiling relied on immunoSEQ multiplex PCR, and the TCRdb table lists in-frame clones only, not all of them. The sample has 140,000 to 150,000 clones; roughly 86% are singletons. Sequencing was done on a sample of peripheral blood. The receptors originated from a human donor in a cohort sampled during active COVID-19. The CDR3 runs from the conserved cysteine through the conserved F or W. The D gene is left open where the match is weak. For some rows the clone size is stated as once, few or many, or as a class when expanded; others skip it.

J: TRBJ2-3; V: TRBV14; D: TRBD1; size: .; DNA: TGTGCCAGCAGCCAGTGGACAGGGCTAGTGACAGATACGCAGTATTTT; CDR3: CASSQWTGLVTDTQYF
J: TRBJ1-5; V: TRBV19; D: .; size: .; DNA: TGTGCCAGTAGTATGAGGGTCCAGAGCAATCAGCCCCAGCATTTT; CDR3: CASSMRVQSNQPQHF
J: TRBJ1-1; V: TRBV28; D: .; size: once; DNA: TGTGCCAGCAGTTTATCAGGGGTAGGGAACACTGAAGCTTTCTTT; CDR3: CASSLSGVGNTEAFF
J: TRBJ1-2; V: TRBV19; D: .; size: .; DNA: TGTGCCAGTAGTCCCCGGGACACGAGACATGGCTACACCTTC; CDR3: CASSPRDTRHGYTF
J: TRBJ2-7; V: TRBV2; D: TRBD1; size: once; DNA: TGTGCCAGCAGGGATAGGACAGGGAACTCCTACGAGCAGTACTTC; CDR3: CASRDRTGNSYEQYF
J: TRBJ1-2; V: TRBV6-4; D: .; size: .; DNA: TGTGCCAGCAGCCCCGAGGAGGGCCTCTATGGCTACACCTTC; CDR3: CASSPEEGLYGYTF
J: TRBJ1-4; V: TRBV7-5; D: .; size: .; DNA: TGTGCCAGAGGCGCGGGGGGTAATGAAAAACTGTTTTTT; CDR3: CARGAGGNEKLFF
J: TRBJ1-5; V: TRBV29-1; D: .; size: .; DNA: TGCAGCGTTGGGGGACACGGGGATCAGCCCCAGCATTTT; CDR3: CSVGGHGDQPQHF
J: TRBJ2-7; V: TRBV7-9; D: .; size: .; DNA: TGTGCCAGCAGCGTTGGGCCAGACGAGCAGTACTTC; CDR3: CASSVGPDEQYF
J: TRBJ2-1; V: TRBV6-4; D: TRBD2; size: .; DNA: TGTGCCAGCAGTGAAGGGGCGGGAGAATACAATGAGCAGTTCTTC; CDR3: CASSEGAGEYNEQFF
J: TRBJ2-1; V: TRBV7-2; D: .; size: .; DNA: TGTGCCAGCAGCTTAGCGGTGACTAGTGCAAGCTCCTACAATGAGCAGTTCTTC; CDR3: CASSLAVTSASSYNEQFF
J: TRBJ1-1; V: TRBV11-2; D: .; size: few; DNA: TGTGCCAGCAGCTTGAGTGCGAACACTGAAGCTTTCTTT; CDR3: CASSLSANTEAFF
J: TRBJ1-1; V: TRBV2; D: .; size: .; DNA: TGTGCCAGCGGACTTGGGTCGGGGATTGAAGCTTTCTTT; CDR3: CASGLGSGIEAFF
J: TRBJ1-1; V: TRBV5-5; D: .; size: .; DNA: TGTGCCAGCAGCCAGACCTTTGGGGACATGAACACTGAAGCTTTCTTT; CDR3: CASSQTFGDMNTEAFF
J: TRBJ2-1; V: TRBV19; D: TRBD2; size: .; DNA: TGTGCCAGTAGTCCCGATAGCGGGCAGAACAATGAGCAGTTCTTC; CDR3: CASSPDSGQNNEQFF
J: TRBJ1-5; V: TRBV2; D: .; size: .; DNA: TGTGCCAGCAGTGAACGGGGGGCGTTTGGCAATCAGCCCCAGCATTTT; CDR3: CASSERGAFGNQPQHF
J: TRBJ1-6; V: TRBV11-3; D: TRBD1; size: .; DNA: TGTGCCAGCAGCTGGACAGGGGTATATAATTCACCCCTCCACTTT; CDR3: CASSWTGVYNSPLHF
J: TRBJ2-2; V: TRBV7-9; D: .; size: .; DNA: TGTGCCAGCAGCCCGCGTTCTCTAGCGCCCGGGGAGCTGTTTTTT; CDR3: CASSPRSLAPGELFF
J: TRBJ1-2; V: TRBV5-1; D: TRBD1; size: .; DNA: TGCGCCAGCAGCTTGGAACAGGGGGCTCTGTATGGCTACACCTTC; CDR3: CASSLEQGALYGYTF
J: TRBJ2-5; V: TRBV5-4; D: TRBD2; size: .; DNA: TGTGCCAGCAGCCCTCGACTAGCGGGGGGGCCGGGGACCCAGTACTTC; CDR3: CASSPRLAGGPGTQYF
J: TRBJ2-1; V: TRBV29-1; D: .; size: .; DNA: TGCAGCGTTGAGGCGGTTACCTCCTACAATGAGCAGTTCTTC; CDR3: CSVEAVTSYNEQFF
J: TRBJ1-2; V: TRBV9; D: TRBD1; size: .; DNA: TGTGCCAGCAGCACTCAGGGGGGAGTTGGCTATGGCTACACCTTC; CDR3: CASSTQGGVGYGYTF
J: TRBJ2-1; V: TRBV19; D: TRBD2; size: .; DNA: TGTGCCAGTCATAGCGGGAGGCCTCCCTACAATGAGCAGTTCTTC; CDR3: CASHSGRPPYNEQFF
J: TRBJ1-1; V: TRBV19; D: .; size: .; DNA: TGTGCCAGTAGTATAGAGCCAGGGGTTCGGATGAACACTGAAGCTTTCTTT; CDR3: CASSIEPGVRMNTEAFF
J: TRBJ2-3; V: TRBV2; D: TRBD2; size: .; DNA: TGTGCCAGCAGTGGGTGGACTAGCGGCACAGATACGCAGTATTTT; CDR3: CASSGWTSGTDTQYF
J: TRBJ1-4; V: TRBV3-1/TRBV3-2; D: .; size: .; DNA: TGTGCCAGCAGCCAAGATCTCCTCCGAGGTAATGAAAAACTGTTTTTT; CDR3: CASSQDLLRGNEKLFF
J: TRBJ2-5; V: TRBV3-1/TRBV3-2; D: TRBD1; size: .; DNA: TGTGCCAGCAGCCAAGATCCCACTAGGGAGGACAGGGGCCAAGAGACCCAGTACTTC; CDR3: CASSQDPTREDRGQETQYF
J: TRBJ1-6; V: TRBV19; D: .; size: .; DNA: TGTGCCAGTAGTATGGGCAGGGAAGCAGATTCACCCCTCCACTTT; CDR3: CASSMGREADSPLHF